The next 28 T cell receptor beta chains were all read from a single sample in a study of shared clonotypes between healthy human individuals. This table comes from immunoSEQ multiplex PCR, and its TCRdb copy is limited to in-frame clones, with some not included. The sample lists more than 2 million clones; roughly 94% were seen once. The specimen sequenced was naive CD4+ T cells sorted from blood. Noted subset: CD45RA+ positively selected. These receptors were obtained from a man younger than 35 in good health.

The gene calls are TRBV4-3 and TRBJ2-1; D unclear. V lost 0 bases and J lost 13, with 13 bases in between. This CDR3 region has 13 residues. CDR1 LGHNA and CDR2 YSLEER come from the germline V gene. CDR3: CASSQDPGSKQFF. CDR3 DNA: TGCGCCAGCAGCCAAGATCCCGGTTCGAAACAGTTCTTC.

The rearrangement uses TRBV18 and TRBJ1-3; D not certain. The CDR3 has 15 residues. From germline, CDR1 is KGHSH and CDR2 LQKENI. V was cut by 0 bases and J by 2 bases, with 8 bases left in between. CDR3 nucleotides: TGTGCCAGCTCACCACCTTCCACTACTGGAAACACCATATATTTT. Encoded protein: CASSPPSTTGNTIYF.

J is TRBJ1-1 and V is TRBV2; 7 bases align to TRBD1. Germline V gene data show CDR1 as SNHLY and CDR2 as FYNNEI. Losses at the gene ends were 8 bases for V and 3 bases for J; bases not matched to a gene: 12. This CDR3 region has 15 residues. CDR3 protein: CASPVPSGGHTEAFF. In DNA form, the CDR3 reads TGTGCCAGCCCCGTTCCTTCAGGGGGGCACACTGAAGCTTTCTTT.

V is TRBV9 and J is TRBJ2-1, with D perhaps TRBD1 or TRBD2 (6 bases each). In germline, CDR1 is SGDLS, CDR2 YYNGEE. This CDR3 spans 15 amino acids. V shed 0 bases and J shed 2 bases, with 9 bases lying between them. The CDR3 protein is CASSVVGGTYNEQFF. For the CDR3, the DNA is TGTGCCAGCAGCGTAGTGGGGGGCACCTACAATGAGCAGTTCTTC.

The chain combines TRBV15 with TRBJ1-3; the D is unclear. The V end lost 0 bases, the J end lost 4 bases, and 10 bases lay between the germline ends. The CDR3 contains 15 residues. Germline V gives CDR1 LNHNV, CDR2 YYDKDF (reference sequence). The CDR3 DNA reads as TGTGCCACCAGCAGAGATCGAGCCTCCGGAAACACCATATATTTT. Its translation is CATSRDRASGNTIYF.

V usage is TRBV6-5 and J usage is TRBJ1-1; D gene uncertain. CDR1 and CDR2 (germline): MNHEY, SVGAGI. The CDR3 runs 13 residues. V was cut by 1 base and J by 5 bases, with 8 bases left in between. The CDR3 DNA reads TGTGCCAGCAGTTACTTATCCCGGACTGAAGCTTTCTTT. It translates to CASSYLSRTEAFF.

This rearrangement joins TRBV5-1 to TRBJ1-5; D unclear. This CDR3 comprises 16 residues. CDR1 and CDR2 from the germline V gene are SGHRS and YFSETQ. With 1 base removed from V and 0 bases from J, the gap between germline ends came to 11 bases. CDR3 sequence (DNA): TGCGCCAGCAGCTTGAATGGAGGATTTAGCAATCAGCCCCAGCATTTT. Translated, it gives CASSLNGGFSNQPQHF.

The chain links TRBV6-1 to TRBJ1-4; D gene unclear. Germline values: CDR1 MNHNS, CDR2 SASEGT. Trimming shortened V by 3 bases and J by 2 bases, and 7 bases separated the two germline ends. The CDR3 totals 14 residues. In DNA form, the CDR3 reads TGTGCCAGCAGTGACGGGGTTACTAATGAAAAACTGTTTTTT. Translated, it gives CASSDGVTNEKLFF.

The J gene is TRBJ2-1, the V gene TRBV19; D call uncertain. This CDR3 region has 10 residues. The germline V gene encodes CDR1 LNHDA and CDR2 SQIVND (reference sequence). Trimming pared 10 bases from V and 5 bases from J, leaving 6 bases between. CDR3: CATQDNEQFF. The CDR3 nucleotides read TGTGCCACCCAGGACAATGAGCAGTTCTTC. The variable domain in full, completed from reference TRBV19 and TRBJ2-1, reads DGGITQSPKYLFRKEGQNVTLSCEQNLNHDAMYWYRQDPGQGLRLIYYSQIVNDFQKGDIAEGYSVSREKKESFPLTVTSAQKNPTAFYLCATQDNEQFFGPGTRLTVL.

The chain is built from TRBV7-8 and TRBJ1-5; the D is unclear. Germline CDR1 is SGHVS and CDR2 is FQNEAQ. The CDR3 is 15 residues long. The V and J ends lost 1 base and 0 bases respectively, with 7 bases between them. CDR3 sequence: CASSLDGYSNQPQHF. As DNA, the CDR3 is TGTGCCAGCAGCTTAGACGGTTATAGCAATCAGCCCCAGCATTTT.

This chain links TRBV4-1 with TRBJ1-3; 7 nucleotides line up with TRBD1. Germline lookup yields CDR1 MGHRA and CDR2 YSYEKL. This CDR3 region has 15 residues. V was pared by 4 bases and J by 7 bases, with 10 bases of the junction left unmatched. The CDR3 loop is CASSLDRVTQNTIYF. The CDR3 bases are TGCGCCAGCAGCCTCGACAGGGTAACCCAGAACACCATATATTTT.

The sample holds a few counts of this clone. The gene calls are TRBV2 and TRBJ1-4; TRBD1 might be the D (5 bases). V lost 6 bases and J 1 base, leaving 12 bases between the germline ends. CDR3 length: 15 residues. Germline CDR1 is SNHLY and CDR2 is FYNNEI. The CDR3 DNA follows: TGTGCCAGCAGCCAATCGGGGCTAACTAATGAAAAACTGTTTTTT. Amino acid sequence: CASSQSGLTNEKLFF.

The chain is built from TRBV5-1 and TRBJ2-5; D possibly corresponds to TRBD1 (7 bases). V was trimmed by 1 base and J by 4 bases, leaving 14 bases between them. Germline V CDR1 and CDR2: SGHRS, YFSETQ. The CDR3 consists of 15 residues. The CDR3 coding sequence is TGCGCCAGCAGCTTGACAGGGGAGGCCCCAGAGACCCAGTACTTC. Amino acid sequence: CASSLTGEAPETQYF.

As regards this clone: A junction end diverges from the germline sequence, so it may reflect a read error. Other DNA sequences within the sample encode an identical CDR3. The chain employs TRBV2 and TRBJ1-1; D is perhaps TRBD1 (5 bases). CDR3 length: 16 amino acids. Germline-derived CDR1 and CDR2 are SNHLY and FYNNEI. CDR3 amino acids: CASSERRGPQNTEAFF. The CDR3 DNA sequence: TGTGCCAGTAGTGAGAGGAGGGGCCCACAGAACACTGAAGCTTTCTTT.

This clone is a singleton in its sample. J is TRBJ1-6 and V is TRBV9, with D perhaps matching TRBD1 (5 bases). Trimming cost V 3 bases and J 7 bases, with 11 bases left between them. Per the germline V gene, CDR1 is SGDLS and CDR2 is YYNGEE. The CDR3 spans 14 residues. The CDR3 sequence: CASSGRDLNSPLHF. The CDR3 coding sequence is TGTGCCAGCAGCGGACGGGACTTAAATTCACCCCTCCACTTT.

The J gene is TRBJ2-1, the V gene TRBV7-9; D is ambiguous. CDR1 is SEHNR and CDR2 is FQNEAQ in the germline V gene (reference sequence). Trimming took off 3 bases at V and 10 bases at J, with 16 bases between the two ends. The CDR3 runs to 14 residues. The CDR3 DNA reads as TGTGCCAGCAGCTTGATGGAGAGTATGGGCGAGCAGTTCTTC. Amino acids: CASSLMESMGEQFF.

This clone was seen once. V gene TRBV6-5 combines with J gene TRBJ2-2; the D gene is possibly TRBD1 (6 bases). Germline values: CDR1 MNHEY, CDR2 SVGAGI. V was shortened by 8 bases and J by 3 bases, with 13 bases between the two germline ends. The CDR3 spans 14 residues. The CDR3 is CASRLRGYTGELFF. In nucleotides, the CDR3 is TGTGCCAGCCGCCTGAGGGGGTACACCGGGGAGCTGTTTTTT.

This chain joins TRBV6-1 and TRBJ2-1, with TRBD2 matching over 10 bases. Germline values: CDR1 MNHNS, CDR2 SASEGT. The CDR3 covers 14 residues. Trimming at V came to 3 bases and at J to 6 bases, leaving 2 bases not matched to a gene. CDR3 residues: CASSEGLAFNEQFF. The CDR3 DNA reads as TGTGCCAGCAGTGAGGGACTAGCGTTCAATGAGCAGTTCTTC.

The chain joins TRBV7-9 to TRBJ2-7; D might be TRBD1 (5 bases). V lost 5 bases and J 4 bases, leaving 12 bases between the germline ends. The CDR3 has 13 residues. Germline V lookup: CDR1 SEHNR, CDR2 FQNEAQ (reference sequence). This chain's CDR3 is CASSHARVYEQYF. As DNA, the CDR3 is TGTGCCAGCAGCCACGCCAGGGTTTACGAGCAGTACTTC.

The CDR3 here is CASSKESRYGNQPQHF. The DNA for the CDR3 is TGTGCCAGCAGTAAAGAGTCCAGATATGGCAATCAGCCCCAGCATTTT. The chain carries TRBV6-1 and TRBJ1-5, with unresolved D. The CDR3 spans 16 residues. Germline V lookup: CDR1 MNHNS, CDR2 SASEGT. V dropped 5 bases and J dropped 2 bases, with 16 bases sitting between them.

Written as DNA, the CDR3 is TGTGCCAGCAGCCCCACAGCCGCGGGCGGCAATCAGCCCCAGCATTTT. Amino acid sequence: CASSPTAAGGNQPQHF. This chain links TRBV7-2 with TRBJ1-5; D unclear. The ends were cut back, 5 bases at V and 2 bases at J, with 16 bases in the middle. Germline V gives CDR1 SGHTA, CDR2 FQGNSA. This CDR3 comprises 16 residues. Based on the CDR3 plus reference TRBV7-2 and TRBJ1-5, the full variable domain is GAGVSQSPSNKVTEKGKDVELRCDPISGHTALYWYRQSLGQGLEFLIYFQGNSAPDKSGLPSDRFSAERTGGSVSTLTIQRTQQEDSAVYLCASSPTAAGGNQPQHFGDGTRLSIL.

The DNA for the CDR3 is TGTGCTAGTGGTTTGATGCACGGGGTGAACACCGGGGAGCTGTTTTTT. Protein sequence: CASGLMHGVNTGELFF. The chain links TRBV12-5 to TRBJ2-2; D may be TRBD2 (5 bases). This CDR3 comprises 16 residues. V lost 2 bases to trimming and J lost 1 base, with 11 bases between them. Germline CDR1 LGHNT, CDR2 FRNRAP.

In the case of this clone: The same CDR3 can be traced to other DNA sequences in this sample. The chain recombines TRBV5-1 with TRBJ1-1, with D unclear. CDR1 SGHRS and CDR2 YFSETQ come from the germline V gene. The CDR3 covers 13 residues. The V end was cut by 1 base, the J end by 1 base, with 5 bases between. The CDR3, as DNA: TGCGCCAGCAGCTTGAGCAGGAACACTGAAGCTTTCTTT. Translated: CASSLSRNTEAFF.

This clone was detected only once. The CDR3 DNA sequence: TGTGCCAGCAGCTTAGCGACGAACACCGGGGAGCTGTTTTTT. This sequence encodes CASSLATNTGELFF. J is TRBJ2-2 and V is TRBV5-6; D not resolved. The CDR3 extends over 14 amino acids. Germline V CDR1 and CDR2: SGHDT, YYEEEE. Between the trimmed V and J ends, which lost 2 bases and 0 bases, there was a span of 5 bases.

The table lists this clone with a count of one. The chain joins TRBV2 to TRBJ2-7; the match to TRBD1 covers 8 bases. Germline V lookup: CDR1 SNHLY, CDR2 FYNNEI. With V trimmed by 8 bases and J by 2 bases, 8 bases remained unmatched. The CDR3 is made up of 14 amino acids. The CDR3 DNA sequence: TGTGCCAGCTGTCCGGGACAGGCCACCTACGAGCAGTACTTC. It codes for CASCPGQATYEQYF.

The CDR3 loop is CAISPTLAGEDTQYF. DNA for the CDR3: TGTGCCATCAGCCCTACTCTAGCGGGGGAGGATACGCAGTATTTT. This chain connects TRBV10-3 to TRBJ2-3; 10 nucleotides agree with TRBD2. Germline V gene data show CDR1 as ENHRY and CDR2 as SYGVKD. V was clipped by 6 bases and J by 6 bases; unmatched bases: 9. This CDR3 contains 15 residues.

This clone was counted ten times or more. The identical CDR3 is also encoded by other nucleotide sequences in the sample. The V and J genes are TRBV2 and TRBJ1-1; 8 bases are shared with TRBD1. Germline V gene data show CDR1 as SNHLY and CDR2 as FYNNEI. The ends lost 7 bases at V and 0 bases at J; junction bases unmatched: 4. The CDR3 has 14 residues. CDR3 protein: CASNRQGMNTEAFF. The DNA for the CDR3 is TGTGCCAGCAACAGACAGGGGATGAACACTGAAGCTTTCTTT. Looking up the rest from reference TRBV2 and TRBJ1-1 gives the full variable domain: EPEVTQTPSHQVTQMGQEVILRCVPISNHLYFYWYRQILGQKVEFLVSFYNNEISEKSEIFDDQFSVERPDGSNFTLKIRSTKLEDSAMYFCASNRQGMNTEAFFGQGTRLTVV.

A single count supports this clone. The chain couples TRBV10-3 to TRBJ2-4, with D unclear. There are 14 residues in the CDR3. Germline V lookup: CDR1 ENHRY, CDR2 SYGVKD. V lost 2 bases to trimming and J lost 2 bases, with 7 bases between them. The CDR3 DNA sequence: TGTGCCATCAGTGAGGGAGAAACCAAAAACATTCAGTACTTC. Its translation is CAISEGETKNIQYF.